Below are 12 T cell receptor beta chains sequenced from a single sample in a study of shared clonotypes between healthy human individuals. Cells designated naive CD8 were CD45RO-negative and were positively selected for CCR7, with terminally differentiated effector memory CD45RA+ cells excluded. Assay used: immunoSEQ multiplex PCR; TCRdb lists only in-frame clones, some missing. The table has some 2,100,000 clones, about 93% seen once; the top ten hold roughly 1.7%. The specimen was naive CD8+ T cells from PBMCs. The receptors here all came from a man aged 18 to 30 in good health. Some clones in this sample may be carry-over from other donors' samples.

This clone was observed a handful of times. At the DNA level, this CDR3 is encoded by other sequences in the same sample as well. CDR3 bases: TGTGCCAGTAGTATTCGGGATAGCAATCAGCCCCAGCATTTT. Residues: CASSIRDSNQPQHF. V gene TRBV19 combines with J gene TRBJ1-5; D uncertain. Germline V lookup: CDR1 LNHDA, CDR2 SQIVND (reference sequence). The V and J ends lost 3 bases and 0 bases respectively, with 6 bases between them. The CDR3 is 14 residues long.

The CDR3 DNA reads as TGCGCCAGCAGCTTAAGTGGCATTCAGTACTTC. This gives the protein CASSLSGIQYF. This chain links TRBV5-1 with TRBJ2-4, with D hard to call. Germline V CDR1 and CDR2: SGHRS, YFSETQ. CDR3 length: 11 residues. Between the trimmed V and J ends, which lost 2 bases and 9 bases, there was a span of 6 bases. Full variable domain (remainder filled in from reference TRBV5-1 and TRBJ2-4): KAGVTQTPRYLIKTRGQQVTLSCSPISGHRSVSWYQQTPGQGLQFLFEYFSETQRNKGNFPGRFSGRQFSNSRSEMNVSTLELGDSALYLCASSLSGIQYFGAGTRLSVL.

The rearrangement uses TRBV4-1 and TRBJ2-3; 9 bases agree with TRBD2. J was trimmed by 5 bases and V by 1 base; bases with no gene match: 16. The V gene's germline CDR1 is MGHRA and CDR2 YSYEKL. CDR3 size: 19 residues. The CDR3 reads CASSQGVSSGGLLRDTQYF. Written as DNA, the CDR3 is TGCGCCAGCAGCCAAGGTGTAAGCAGCGGGGGGCTCTTAAGAGATACGCAGTATTTT.

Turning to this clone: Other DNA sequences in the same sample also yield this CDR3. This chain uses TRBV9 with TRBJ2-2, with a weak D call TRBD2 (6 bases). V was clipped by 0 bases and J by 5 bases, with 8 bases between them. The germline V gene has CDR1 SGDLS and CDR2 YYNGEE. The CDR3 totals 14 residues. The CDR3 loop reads CASSVVSGTGELFF. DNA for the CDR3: TGTGCCAGCAGCGTAGTGAGCGGGACCGGGGAGCTGTTTTTT. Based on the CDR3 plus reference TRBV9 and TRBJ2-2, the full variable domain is DSGVTQTPKHLITATGQRVTLRCSPRSGDLSVYWYQQSLDQGLQFLIQYYNGEERAKGNILERFSAQQFPDLHSELNLSSLELGDSALYFCASSVVSGTGELFFGEGSRLTVL.

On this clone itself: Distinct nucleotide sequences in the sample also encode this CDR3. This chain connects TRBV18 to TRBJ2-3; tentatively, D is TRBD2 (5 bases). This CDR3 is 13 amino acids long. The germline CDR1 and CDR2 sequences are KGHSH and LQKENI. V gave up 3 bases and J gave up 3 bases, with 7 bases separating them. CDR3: CASSPGGTDTQYF. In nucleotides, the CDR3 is TGTGCCAGCTCACCCGGAGGAACAGATACGCAGTATTTT.

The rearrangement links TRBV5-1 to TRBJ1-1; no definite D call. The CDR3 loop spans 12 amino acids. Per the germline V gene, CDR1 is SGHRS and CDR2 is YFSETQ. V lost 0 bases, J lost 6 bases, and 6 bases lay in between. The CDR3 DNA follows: TGCGCCAGCAGCTTGGAGTCATCTGAAGCTTTCTTT. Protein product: CASSLESSEAFF.

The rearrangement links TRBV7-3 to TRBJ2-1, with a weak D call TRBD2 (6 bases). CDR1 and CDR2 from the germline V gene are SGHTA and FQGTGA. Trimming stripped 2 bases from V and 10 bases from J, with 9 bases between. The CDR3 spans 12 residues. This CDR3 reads CASSLGTPEQFF. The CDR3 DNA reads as TGTGCCAGCAGCTTAGGGACTCCCGAGCAGTTCTTC. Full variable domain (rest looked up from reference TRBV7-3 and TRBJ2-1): GAGVSQTPSNKVTEKGKYVELRCDPISGHTALYWYRQSLGQGPEFLIYFQGTGAADDSGLPNDRFFAVRPEGSVSTLKIQRTERGDSAVYLCASSLGTPEQFFGPGTRLTVL.

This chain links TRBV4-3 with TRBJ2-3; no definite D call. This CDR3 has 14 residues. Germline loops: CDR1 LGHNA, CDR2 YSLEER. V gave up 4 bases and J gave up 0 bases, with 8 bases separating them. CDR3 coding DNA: TGCGCCAGCAGCCCTGGAGAGAGCACAGATACGCAGTATTTT. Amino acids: CASSPGESTDTQYF.

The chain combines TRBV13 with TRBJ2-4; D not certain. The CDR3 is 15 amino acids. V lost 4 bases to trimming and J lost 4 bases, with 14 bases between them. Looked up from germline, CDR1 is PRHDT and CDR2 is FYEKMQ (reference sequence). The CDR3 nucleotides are TGTGCCAGCAGCTCGGAGCGTATCGGAAAAAACATTCAGTACTTC. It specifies CASSSERIGKNIQYF.

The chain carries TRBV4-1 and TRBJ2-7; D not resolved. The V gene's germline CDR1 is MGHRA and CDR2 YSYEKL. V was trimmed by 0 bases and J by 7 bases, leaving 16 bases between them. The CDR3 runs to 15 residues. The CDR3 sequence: CASSQDKVSLGEQYF. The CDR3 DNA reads TGCGCCAGCAGCCAAGATAAGGTCTCTTTGGGGGAGCAGTACTTC.

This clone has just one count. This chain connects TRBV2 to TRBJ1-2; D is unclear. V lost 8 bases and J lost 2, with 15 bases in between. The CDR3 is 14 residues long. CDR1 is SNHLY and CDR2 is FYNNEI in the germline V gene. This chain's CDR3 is CASQPFTENYGYTF. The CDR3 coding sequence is TGTGCCAGCCAACCCTTCACAGAGAACTATGGCTACACCTTC.

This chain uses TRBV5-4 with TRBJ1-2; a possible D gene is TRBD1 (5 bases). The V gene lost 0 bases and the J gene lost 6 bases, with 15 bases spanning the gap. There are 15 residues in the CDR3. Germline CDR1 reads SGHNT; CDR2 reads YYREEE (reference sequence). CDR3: CASSLAGEGWHGYTF. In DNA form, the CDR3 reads TGTGCCAGCAGCTTGGCCGGCGAGGGGTGGCATGGCTACACCTTC.